This T cell receptor beta chain was found in a study of blood T cell repertoires in COVID-19. Profiled with immunoSEQ multiplex PCR; TCRdb holds only in-frame clones, not every one. The profile shows tens of thousands of clones, about 85% of them singletons. The TCR comes from a man between 60 and 75 years old with COVID-19, enrolled during active disease. The material sequenced was peripheral blood.

CDR3 DNA: TGCGCCAGCAGATACGAAGGGGGCTCGGCAGATACGCAGTATTTT. The encoded protein is CASRYEGGSADTQYF. V is TRBV5-1 and J is TRBJ2-3, with 7 bases lining up with TRBD1. Germline V lookup: CDR1 SGHRS, CDR2 YFSETQ. The CDR3 consists of 15 residues. J gave up 4 bases and V 5 bases, and 10 bases lay outside the gene matches.